This T cell receptor (beta chain) is from a study of T cell responses to AZD1222 COVID-19 vaccine. In regard to this clone: The antigen remains unidentified.

The CDR3 loop spans 12 amino acids. Trimming removed 5 bases at V and 10 bases at J, with 12 bases between. Germline CDR1 SGHTA, CDR2 FQGNSA. Points from the study as a whole: Every sample of the repertoires postdated the peak T cell response. With dominance at 160-218 and 743-854, vaccine-associated CD4 TCRs spanned spike. Once two AZD1222 doses were given, Spike-specific TCR breadth and depth went up. Most donors were white British and more were female, and clonal diversity was possibly underestimated.

Some clones are missing from TCRdb's copy, which holds only in-frame ones; the method was immunoSEQ multiplex PCR. The sample shows around 100,000 clones, approximately 90% of them seen only once. The J gene is TRBJ2-1, the V gene TRBV7-2; tentative D call: TRBD1 (7 bases). This sequence was found in an adult in good health. Sequences were derived from peripheral blood, sampled on day 0 of AZD1222 vaccination. The CDR3 protein is CASSPGGKEQFF. DNA for the CDR3: TGTGCCAGCAGCCCAGGGGGGAAGGAGCAGTTCTTC.